The T cell receptor beta chain described here comes from a study of blood T cell repertoires in COVID-19. Turning to the study itself: T cells, B-cell-depleted T cells, or PBMCs provided the cDNA or gDNA that served as material.

Per the germline V gene, CDR1 is SNHLY and CDR2 is FYNNEI. This CDR3 comprises 14 residues. Between the trimmed V and J ends, which lost 10 bases and 1 base, there was a span of 13 bases. The repertoire was sequenced with immunoSEQ multiplex PCR; TCRdb's copy has only in-frame clones and lacks some. The data hold some 100,000 clones, with 70% to 85% observed a single time. The sample comprised peripheral blood. The gene calls are TRBV2 and TRBJ2-2; D is perhaps TRBD1 (5 bases). This receptor was obtained from a woman aged 55 to 70 with acute or convalescent COVID-19. The CDR3 region has the DNA TGTGCCACGCTTTTGGGGCTGAACACCGGGGAGCTGTTTTTT. Translation gives CATLLGLNTGELFF.